The 18 T cell receptor beta chains in this list originate from one sample, sequenced in a study of T-cell reconstitution after alpha-beta-depleted transplantation in children (dated by TCRdb to the mid-2010s). To prepare the library, PCR was applied. The listed sequencing device is Illumina HiSeq 2500. Molecular barcoding was employed in the preparation of TCR libraries, with unique molecular identifiers being used to normalize TCRbeta repertoire quantification. The public reads were reanalyzed by TCRdb: fastp trimming at Q25, MiXCR alignment, in-frame beta chains only. For every CDR3 protein sequence, its rows merge into one entry that carries the most common genes and DNA. Across this sample there are approximately 490,000 distinct CDR3 sequences, with approximately 12% seen only once. The ten largest clones take up about 6% of the sample. This material consisted of PBMCs from the stem cell graft donor, taken from the stem cell graft. The receptors here all came from a human donor who donated a stem cell graft to a child with combined immunodeficiency.

The rearrangement uses TRBV5-1 and TRBJ2-3, with 7 bases that match TRBD2. The CDR3 is made up of 15 amino acids. Trimming at V came to 0 bases and at J to 5 bases, leaving 6 bases not matched to a gene. Germline lookup yields CDR1 SGHRS and CDR2 YFSETQ. CDR3 sequence: CASSLEDGEGDTQYF. CDR3 in DNA: TGCGCCAGCAGCTTGGAGGACGGGGAGGGAGATACGCAGTATTTT.

This rearrangement joins TRBV27 to TRBJ2-3, with TRBD2 matching over 10 bases. The CDR3 sequence is 11 residues long. The V segment lost 6 bases and the J segment 13 bases; nucleotides outside the gene matches: 4. In germline, CDR1 is MNHEY, CDR2 SMNVEV (reference sequence). The CDR3 DNA sequence: TGTGCCAGCAGGTTTCTAGCGGGAGAGTATTTT. Translated, it gives CASRFLAGEYF.

The chain employs TRBV5-5 and TRBJ2-3; 11 positions match TRBD2. The CDR3 is made up of 17 amino acids. Trimming took 0 bases from V and 2 from J; bases not matched to a gene: 5. Germline V gene data show CDR1 as SGHKS and CDR2 as YYEKEE (reference sequence). In DNA form, the CDR3 reads TGTGCCAGCAGCTTGGTCGTAGCGGGAGGGATCACAGATACGCAGTATTTT. This encodes CASSLVVAGGITDTQYF.

Many counts were recorded for this clonotype. V usage is TRBV6-4 and J usage is TRBJ2-5, with D perhaps TRBD1 (6 bases). CDR1 and CDR2 from the germline V gene are MRHNA and SNTAGT. There are 13 residues in the CDR3. V shed 3 bases and J shed 10 bases, with 15 bases lying between them. The DNA of the CDR3 is TGTGCCAGCAGTGATGATGCCAGGGGAAACCAGTACTTC. This sequence encodes CASSDDARGNQYF.

V usage is TRBV20-1 and J usage is TRBJ2-2; TRBD1 matches 7 bases. Trimming took 1 base from V and 7 from J; bases not matched to a gene: 12. CDR1 and CDR2 from the germline V gene are DFQATT and SNEGSKA (reference sequence). The length of the CDR3 is 16 residues. CDR3 nucleotide sequence: TGCAGTGCTAGAGGACCAGGGGGAACAATTTACGGGGAGCTGTTTTTT. This translates into CSARGPGGTIYGELFF.

The V and J genes are TRBV19 and TRBJ2-2; 8 bases agree with TRBD1. J gave up 8 bases and V 3 bases, and 8 bases lay outside the gene matches. The CDR3 sequence is 15 residues long. In germline, CDR1 is LNHDA, CDR2 SQIVND (reference sequence). The CDR3 nucleotides read TGTGCCAGTAGTATTCGGACAGGGTCAGCGGGGGAGCTGTTTTTT. Protein: CASSIRTGSAGELFF.

This clonotype occurred a few times. V usage is TRBV12-3 or TRBV12-4 and J usage is TRBJ2-2, with TRBD2 matching 8 bases. V was pared by 4 bases and J by 0 bases, with 4 bases of the junction left unmatched. The CDR3 runs 16 residues. CDR3 DNA sequence: TGTGCCAGCAGTTCCAATAGCGGGGCGAACACCGGGGAGCTGTTTTTT. It encodes CASSSNSGANTGELFF.

The chain combines TRBV9 with TRBJ1-1, with D possibly matching TRBD1 (5 bases). CDR3 length equals 19 residues. V lost 0 bases to trimming and J lost 1 base, with 22 bases between them. Germline CDR1 reads SGDLS; CDR2 reads YYNGEE. The CDR3 sequence is CASSVGQWSGAGTNTEAFF. The DNA for the CDR3 is TGTGCCAGCAGCGTAGGTCAGTGGTCCGGTGCAGGGACGAACACTGAAGCTTTCTTT.

This clonotype was counted between two and nine times. DNA of the CDR3: TGTGCCAGCAGTTACTGGGACAAAGACACAGATACGCAGTATTTT. Protein: CASSYWDKDTDTQYF. J is TRBJ2-3 and V is TRBV6-5; maybe TRBD1 (6 bases). Looked up from germline, CDR1 is MNHEY and CDR2 is SVGAGI. V lost 1 base and J 2 bases, leaving 10 bases between the germline ends. There are 15 residues in the CDR3.

There are many counts of this clonotype. V and J are TRBV27 and TRBJ2-3, with a weak D call TRBD2 (8 bases). This CDR3 spans 15 amino acids. Trimming took off 0 bases at V and 8 bases at J, with 15 bases between the two ends. The germline V gene encodes CDR1 MNHEY and CDR2 SMNVEV (reference sequence). CDR3 bases: TGTGCCAGCAGTTTATCAGGGGGCAGCGGGGGTACGCAGTATTTT. Translation gives CASSLSGGSGGTQYF.

Many counts were recorded for this clonotype. This chain connects TRBV13 to TRBJ2-7; 12 bases fit TRBD1. The CDR3 is 15 amino acids. The germline CDR1 and CDR2 sequences are PRHDT and FYEKMQ (reference sequence). With 5 bases clipped from V and 7 bases from J, the junction kept 9 bases outside the gene matches. CDR3 residues: CASSPGQGAPREQYF. The CDR3 DNA reads as TGTGCCAGCAGCCCGGGACAGGGGGCGCCGAGGGAGCAGTACTTC.

This clonotype was seen a handful of times. The chain joins TRBV27 to TRBJ2-3; a possible D gene is TRBD2 (6 bases). Trimming removed 8 bases from V and 3 bases from J, with 12 bases in between. The CDR3 is 13 residues long. From germline, CDR1 is MNHEY and CDR2 SMNVEV (reference sequence). The CDR3 DNA reads TGTGCCAGCCGGGAGCATTTAACAGATACGCAGTATTTT. This sequence encodes CASREHLTDTQYF.

The sample holds a few counts of this clonotype. The J gene is TRBJ2-2, the V gene TRBV12-3 or TRBV12-4; D is tentatively TRBD1 or TRBD2 (5 bases each). The V gene lost 5 bases and the J gene lost 1 base, with 11 bases spanning the gap. The CDR3 spans 15 residues. The CDR3: CASSLRDVNTGELFF. The CDR3 DNA is TGTGCCAGCAGTCTCCGGGACGTGAACACCGGGGAGCTGTTTTTT.

This clonotype was seen a handful of times. CDR3 in DNA: TGTGCCAGCAGCTCACAGGGTATCCGCTACAATGAGCAGTTCTTC. Protein: CASSSQGIRYNEQFF. The V call is TRBV7-9, the J call TRBJ2-1, with D perhaps TRBD1 (6 bases). Trimming removed 4 bases from V and 3 bases from J, with 13 bases in between. CDR1 is SEHNR and CDR2 is FQNEAQ in the germline V gene (reference sequence). The CDR3 runs to 15 residues.

In its sample, this clonotype was seen many times. The chain carries TRBV29-1 and TRBJ2-1; the D gene is possibly TRBD2 (6 bases). Germline CDR1 is SQVTM and CDR2 is ANQGSEA. V was cut by 2 bases and J by 0 bases, with 11 bases left in between. The CDR3 consists of 15 residues. CDR3 loop: CSVEQGLHSYNEQFF. CDR3 nucleotides: TGCAGCGTTGAACAGGGACTGCACTCCTACAATGAGCAGTTCTTC.

CDR3 loop: CAWSGGRVGELFF. The CDR3 coding sequence is TGTGCCTGGAGTGGGGGAAGGGTCGGGGAGCTGTTTTTT. The genes are TRBV30 and TRBJ2-2; D is undetermined. V was cut by 1 base and J by 7 bases, with 10 bases left in between. The CDR3 covers 13 residues. In germline, CDR1 is GTSNPN, CDR2 SVGIG (reference sequence).

This clonotype has at least ten counts. The genes are TRBV9 and TRBJ2-1, with a tentative D call TRBD1 (6 bases). The CDR3 is 14 residues long. The V and J ends lost 2 bases and 4 bases respectively, with 10 bases between them. From germline, CDR1 is SGDLS and CDR2 YYNGEE. CDR3 sequence reads: CASSVRDTYNEQFF. In DNA, the CDR3 is TGTGCCAGCAGCGTCCGGGACACTTACAATGAGCAGTTCTTC. Full variable domain (missing parts from reference TRBV9 and TRBJ2-1): DSGVTQTPKHLITATGQRVTLRCSPRSGDLSVYWYQQSLDQGLQFLIQYYNGEERAKGNILERFSAQQFPDLHSELNLSSLELGDSALYFCASSVRDTYNEQFFGPGTRLTVL.

V is TRBV2 and J is TRBJ1-1, with D hard to call. V gave up 2 bases and J gave up 6 bases, with 16 bases separating them. The CDR3 runs 15 residues. CDR1 is SNHLY and CDR2 is FYNNEI in the germline V gene. The DNA for the CDR3 is TGTGCCAGCAGTGAACACGGCAGGCCTGATGCTGAAGCTTTCTTT. Amino acids: CASSEHGRPDAEAFF.